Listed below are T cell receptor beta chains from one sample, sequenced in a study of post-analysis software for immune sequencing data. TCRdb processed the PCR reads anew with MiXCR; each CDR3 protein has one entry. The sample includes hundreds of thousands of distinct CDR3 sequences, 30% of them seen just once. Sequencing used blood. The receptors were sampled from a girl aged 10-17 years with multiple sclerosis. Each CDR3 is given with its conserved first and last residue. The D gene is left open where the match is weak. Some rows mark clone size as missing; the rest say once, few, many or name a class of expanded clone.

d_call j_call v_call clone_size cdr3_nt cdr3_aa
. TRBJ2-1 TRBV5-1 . TGCGCCAGCAGCTTGGACATCGGCAACAATGAGCAGTTCTTC CASSLDIGNNEQFF
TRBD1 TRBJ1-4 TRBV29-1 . TGCAGCGTGGATCAACCGGGACAGGGGAATGAAAAACTGTTTTTT CSVDQPGQGNEKLFF
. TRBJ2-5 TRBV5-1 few TGCGCCAGCAGCCCTCCCGGGACACCCCAAGAGACCCAGTACTTC CASSPPGTPQETQYF
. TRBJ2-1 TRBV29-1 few TGCAGCGTTGAGGCACGGCAGGTTGAGCAGTTCTTC CSVEARQVEQFF
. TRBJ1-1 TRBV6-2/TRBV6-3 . TGTGCCAGCAGGGCCCCCATGAACACTGAAGCTTTCTTT CASRAPMNTEAFF
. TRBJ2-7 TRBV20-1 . TGCAGTGCTAGAGATCGGAGTTGGGACGAGCAGTACTTC CSARDRSWDEQYF
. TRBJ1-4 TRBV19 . TGTGCCAGTAGTATGCTCTCTACAACTAATGAAAAACTGTTTTTT CASSMLSTTNEKLFF
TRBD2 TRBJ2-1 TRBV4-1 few TGCGCCAGCGTCAGCCACCTGACGGGAGGGCCGAATGAGCAGTTCTTC CASVSHLTGGPNEQFF
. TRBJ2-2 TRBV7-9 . TGTGCCAGCAGCTCCGGCTCCGGGATTCCGAACACCGGGGAGCTGTTTTTT CASSSGSGIPNTGELFF
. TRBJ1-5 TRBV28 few TGTGCCAGCAGTTTGACAGGCGCTCAGCCCCAGCATTTT CASSLTGAQPQHF
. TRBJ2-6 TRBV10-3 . TGTGCCATCACCTCGAGCACCTCTGGGGCCAACGTCCTGACTTTC CAITSSTSGANVLTF
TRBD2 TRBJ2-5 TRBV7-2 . TGTGCCAGCAGCAAAGGACTAGCGGGAGGAGAGACCCAGTACTTC CASSKGLAGGETQYF
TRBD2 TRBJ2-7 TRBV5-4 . TGTGCCAGCAGCTTGGCGGCTAGCGGGAGATCCTACGAGCAGTACTTC CASSLAASGRSYEQYF
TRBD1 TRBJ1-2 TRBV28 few TGTGCCAGCAGTGGAGAGACCGGGACAGTTGGGAACTATGGCTACACCTTC CASSGETGTVGNYGYTF